The clone carrying this TCR beta chain was counted ten times or more. Its antigen is unidentified. This sample was included in a study of early T cells in non-severe SARS-CoV-2 infection. At the level of the study: Sequencing targeted bulk RNA from unsorted whole blood, leaving chains unpaired. Findings and limits, study-wide: Using VDJdb, the matching emphasized anti-spike CD8 responses while missing private and CD4 specificities.

From germline, CDR1 is SEHNR and CDR2 FQNEAQ (reference sequence). The V segment lost 7 bases and the J segment 5 bases; nucleotides outside the gene matches: 12. The CDR3 is made up of 15 amino acids. One entry per CDR3 protein results from TCRdb running MiXCR on the 5' RACE reads. The sample includes tens of thousands of distinct CDR3 sequences, around 5.6% of them seen just once. V gene TRBV7-9 combines with J gene TRBJ2-5, with 8 bases matching TRBD2. Source material: whole blood. The sequence was collected from an adult who was a healthcare worker with PCR-confirmed SARS-CoV-2 infection or an uninfected control (not recorded which). The CDR3 region has the DNA TGTGCCAGCAAAACCTGGGGTAGCGGGGATGAGACCCAGTACTTC. It is translated as CASKTWGSGDETQYF.